The source of this T cell receptor (beta chain) is a study of cytomegalovirus exposure and HLA in healthy donors. The study's findings and limits: Previously analyzed data showed that most TCR beta V segments were productive at a frequency of about 87% or about 30%. Immune exposure information available was restricted to CMV serostatus.

Likely unrecorded immune exposures existed in these nominally healthy donors. Both 60 Vbeta primers and 13 Jbeta primers went into the PCR. Sequenced by immunoSEQ multiplex PCR; TCRdb stores in-frame clones only, minus some. The sample shows about 140,000 clones, more than 75% of them seen only once. The germline CDR1 and CDR2 sequences are SGHRS and YFSETQ. The CDR3 consists of 14 residues. The V segment lost 2 bases and the J segment 2 bases; nucleotides outside the gene matches: 3. As to this clone: Its matching antigen is unknown. The sample holds other DNA sequences that translate to the same CDR3.

Sequences were obtained from PBMCs. The receptor was derived from a man aged 50 or older in good health and CMV-seronegative. The J gene is TRBJ2-5, the V gene TRBV5-1; TRBD1 aligns across 7 bases. DNA for the CDR3: TGCGCCAGCAGCTTTAGGGACAGACAAGAGACCCAGTACTTC. Translation: CASSFRDRQETQYF.